These T cell receptor beta chains were read from a single sample in a study of beta chain features in type 1 diabetes. Libraries were prepared by immunoSEQ multiplex PCR; TCRdb keeps only in-frame clonotypes and omits some of them. Here the sample spans under 550,000 clones, about an eighth being singletons. The sequenced sample consisted of naive CD4+ T cells from blood. The source is a woman under 30 in good health. CDR3s include the opening cysteine and the closing phenylalanine or tryptophan. Each record gives: V gene, clone size, CDR3 length, J gene, D gene, CDR3 DNA, CDR3 protein. D genes are given only for firm matches. Clone size is stated in some rows and not others, as once, few, many or a class when expanded.

v_gene: TRBV19
abundance: -
len: 12
j_gene: TRBJ2-1
d_gene: -
CDR3nt: TGTGCCACAAGCCGTGTAGCCAATGAGCAGTTCTTC
CDR3aa: CATSRVANEQFF

v_gene: TRBV4-1
abundance: few
len: 15
j_gene: TRBJ1-6
d_gene: TRBD1
CDR3nt: TGCGCCAGCAGCCAAGTCGGGACAGGGAACTCACCCCTCCACTTT
CDR3aa: CASSQVGTGNSPLHF

v_gene: TRBV27
abundance: -
len: 16
j_gene: TRBJ2-5
d_gene: TRBD2
CDR3nt: TGTGCCAGCAGTCCCCCACTAGCGGGAGGTGGAGAGACCCAGTACTTC
CDR3aa: CASSPPLAGGGETQYF

v_gene: TRBV6-1
abundance: once
len: 18
j_gene: TRBJ2-2
d_gene: -
CDR3nt: TGTGCCAGCAGTGAAGCGCTGACCAGTTGGGACAACACCGGGGAGCTGTTTTTT
CDR3aa: CASSEALTSWDNTGELFF

v_gene: TRBV4-1
abundance: -
len: 18
j_gene: TRBJ1-5
d_gene: TRBD1
CDR3nt: TGCGCCAGCAGCCAAAGACAGGGGGCGGGAAGTAGCAATCAGCCCCAGCATTTT
CDR3aa: CASSQRQGAGSSNQPQHF

v_gene: TRBV4-2
abundance: few
len: 13
j_gene: TRBJ2-2
d_gene: -
CDR3nt: TGTGCCAGCAGCGGGAGTGGGACCGGGGAGCTGTTTTTT
CDR3aa: CASSGSGTGELFF

v_gene: TRBV2
abundance: -
len: 15
j_gene: TRBJ2-1
d_gene: TRBD1
CDR3nt: TGTGCCAGCAGCCCCAGCCGGACAGGGAACAATGAGCAGTTCTTC
CDR3aa: CASSPSRTGNNEQFF

v_gene: TRBV30
abundance: -
len: 15
j_gene: TRBJ2-1
d_gene: TRBD2
CDR3nt: TGTGCCTGGAGTGTATCAGCGGGAGGTTACAATGAGCAGTTCTTC
CDR3aa: CAWSVSAGGYNEQFF

v_gene: TRBV4-1
abundance: few
len: 14
j_gene: TRBJ1-4
d_gene: -
CDR3nt: TGCGCCAGCAGCACCAGCGCGACTAATGAAAAACTGTTTTTT
CDR3aa: CASSTSATNEKLFF

v_gene: TRBV2
abundance: -
len: 15
j_gene: TRBJ2-1
d_gene: -
CDR3nt: TGTGCCAGCAGTGAAGACGGAGGCTTCTACAATGAGCAGTTCTTC
CDR3aa: CASSEDGGFYNEQFF

v_gene: TRBV4-3
abundance: few
len: 15
j_gene: TRBJ1-4
d_gene: -
CDR3nt: TGCGCCAGCAGCCCGACCCCGGGGGTTGGTGAAAAACTGTTTTTT
CDR3aa: CASSPTPGVGEKLFF

v_gene: TRBV20-1
abundance: -
len: 11
j_gene: TRBJ2-1
d_gene: -
CDR3nt: TGCAGTGCTAGAGGCGTTAATGAGCAGTTCTTC
CDR3aa: CSARGVNEQFF

v_gene: TRBV30
abundance: -
len: 11
j_gene: TRBJ2-1
d_gene: -
CDR3nt: TGTGCCTGGGGACCCTACAATGAGCAGTTCTTC
CDR3aa: CAWGPYNEQFF

v_gene: TRBV7-7
abundance: few
len: 16
j_gene: TRBJ2-1
d_gene: TRBD1
CDR3nt: TGTGCTAGCAGCTCAAGGGACAGGGGTGATTACAATGAGCAGTTCTTC
CDR3aa: CASSSRDRGDYNEQFF

v_gene: TRBV6-1
abundance: -
len: 13
j_gene: TRBJ2-5
d_gene: -
CDR3nt: TGTGCCAGCAGTTTGGGCCGGGGGGAGACCCAGTACTTC
CDR3aa: CASSLGRGETQYF

v_gene: TRBV15
abundance: -
len: 16
j_gene: TRBJ1-5
d_gene: TRBD1
CDR3nt: TGTGCCACCAGCAGAGAATTGGGACAGGGGAATCAGCCCCAGCATTTT
CDR3aa: CATSRELGQGNQPQHF

v_gene: TRBV13
abundance: -
len: 16
j_gene: TRBJ2-5
d_gene: TRBD1
CDR3nt: TGTGCCAGCAGAGGGAGACGGGACAGGGGGCAAGAGACCCAGTACTTC
CDR3aa: CASRGRRDRGQETQYF

v_gene: TRBV28
abundance: -
len: 11
j_gene: TRBJ1-5
d_gene: -
CDR3nt: TGTGCCAGCAGCCTCAATCAGCCCCAGCATTTT
CDR3aa: CASSLNQPQHF

v_gene: TRBV9
abundance: few
len: 14
j_gene: TRBJ1-4
d_gene: -
CDR3nt: TGTGCCAGCAGCGTAGGATCGACTAATGAAAAACTGTTTTTT
CDR3aa: CASSVGSTNEKLFF

v_gene: TRBV28
abundance: few
len: 15
j_gene: TRBJ2-5
d_gene: TRBD2
CDR3nt: TGTGCCAGCAGTTTACCGACTAGCGGGCAAGAGACCCAGTACTTC
CDR3aa: CASSLPTSGQETQYF

v_gene: TRBV11-2
abundance: few
len: 14
j_gene: TRBJ2-3
d_gene: -
CDR3nt: TGTGCCAGCAGCTTAGATCGGGCCACAGATACGCAGTATTTT
CDR3aa: CASSLDRATDTQYF

v_gene: TRBV11-3
abundance: -
len: 13
j_gene: TRBJ2-5
d_gene: -
CDR3nt: TGTGCCAGCAGCGGCCAGGGGAAAGAGACCCAGTACTTC
CDR3aa: CASSGQGKETQYF

v_gene: TRBV19
abundance: few
len: 12
j_gene: TRBJ1-2
d_gene: -
CDR3nt: TGTGCCAGCAGACAGACAGTTTATGGCTACACCTTC
CDR3aa: CASRQTVYGYTF

v_gene: TRBV5-1
abundance: few
len: 13
j_gene: TRBJ2-3
d_gene: -
CDR3nt: TGCGCCAGCAGCGTGGACTCAACAGATACGCAGTATTTT
CDR3aa: CASSVDSTDTQYF

v_gene: TRBV20-1
abundance: few
len: 11
j_gene: TRBJ1-1
d_gene: -
CDR3nt: TGCAGGGCCTTTGGGGGCACTGAAGCTTTCTTT
CDR3aa: CRAFGGTEAFF

v_gene: TRBV7-9
abundance: many
len: 13
j_gene: TRBJ2-1
d_gene: -
CDR3nt: TGTGCCAGCAGCAGGGACCCCGTCGATGAGCAGTTCTTC
CDR3aa: CASSRDPVDEQFF

v_gene: TRBV29-1
abundance: -
len: 13
j_gene: TRBJ1-1
d_gene: TRBD1
CDR3nt: TGCAGCGTTGGACAGGGTACGAGGACTGAAGCTTTCTTT
CDR3aa: CSVGQGTRTEAFF

v_gene: TRBV4-3
abundance: many
len: 14
j_gene: TRBJ2-4
d_gene: -
CDR3nt: TGCGCCAGCAGCCAAGGGACAGCCAAAAACATTCAGTACTTC
CDR3aa: CASSQGTAKNIQYF

v_gene: TRBV25-1
abundance: -
len: 12
j_gene: TRBJ1-2
d_gene: TRBD1
CDR3nt: TGTGCCAGCACCCCAGGGGGCGGAGGCTACACCTTC
CDR3aa: CASTPGGGGYTF

v_gene: TRBV7-9
abundance: -
len: 11
j_gene: TRBJ2-5
d_gene: -
CDR3nt: TGTGCCAGCAGTTTTAAAGAGACCCAGTACTTC
CDR3aa: CASSFKETQYF

v_gene: TRBV7-9
abundance: -
len: 13
j_gene: TRBJ1-2
d_gene: -
CDR3nt: TGTGCCAGCAGCTTTCCCTCAGGGTATGGCTACACCTTC
CDR3aa: CASSFPSGYGYTF

v_gene: TRBV4-3
abundance: -
len: 13
j_gene: TRBJ2-7
d_gene: -
CDR3nt: TGCGCCAGCAGCCGGCGGCAGGTGGACGAGCAGTACTTC
CDR3aa: CASSRRQVDEQYF

v_gene: TRBV10-3
abundance: few
len: 14
j_gene: TRBJ2-7
d_gene: TRBD1
CDR3nt: TGTGCCATCAGTCCGGGACAGGACCGGGACGAGCAGTACTTC
CDR3aa: CAISPGQDRDEQYF

v_gene: TRBV29-1
abundance: few
len: 13
j_gene: TRBJ2-4
d_gene: TRBD1
CDR3nt: TGCAGCGTTGGGGCAGGGGGTAAAAACATTCAGTACTTC
CDR3aa: CSVGAGGKNIQYF

v_gene: TRBV7-2
abundance: -
len: 15
j_gene: TRBJ2-3
d_gene: -
CDR3nt: TGTGCCAGCAGCTTCGGGGGACCTAGCACAGATACGCAGTATTTT
CDR3aa: CASSFGGPSTDTQYF

v_gene: TRBV4-1
abundance: -
len: 15
j_gene: TRBJ2-7
d_gene: TRBD1
CDR3nt: TGCGCCAGCAGCTCCCGAGGACAGGCGGACTACGAGCAGTACTTC
CDR3aa: CASSSRGQADYEQYF

v_gene: TRBV6-5
abundance: once
len: 13
j_gene: TRBJ2-5
d_gene: -
CDR3nt: TGTGCCAGCAGTCACAATGGAGGAGAGACCCAGTACTTC
CDR3aa: CASSHNGGETQYF

v_gene: TRBV15
abundance: -
len: 13
j_gene: TRBJ1-1
d_gene: -
CDR3nt: TGTGCCACCAGCGGACAGTTGAACACTGAAGCTTTCTTT
CDR3aa: CATSGQLNTEAFF

v_gene: TRBV5-1
abundance: few
len: 15
j_gene: TRBJ2-2
d_gene: -
CDR3nt: TGCGCCAGCAGCCGATCCAGTCGGCTAAACGGGGAGCTGTTTTTT
CDR3aa: CASSRSSRLNGELFF

v_gene: TRBV2
abundance: few
len: 14
j_gene: TRBJ2-5
d_gene: -
CDR3nt: TGTGCCAGCAGTGAAGAACAGGGACGGGGGACCCAGTACTTC
CDR3aa: CASSEEQGRGTQYF

v_gene: TRBV2
abundance: -
len: 15
j_gene: TRBJ2-3
d_gene: -
CDR3nt: TGTGCCAGCAGTGAAACGACTGGCGCCGGGGGTACGCAGTATTTT
CDR3aa: CASSETTGAGGTQYF

v_gene: TRBV4-3
abundance: -
len: 17
j_gene: TRBJ2-4
d_gene: -
CDR3nt: TGCGCCAGCAGCCAAGTCCAAGGAGGGTTCGCCAAAAACATTCAGTACTTC
CDR3aa: CASSQVQGGFAKNIQYF

v_gene: TRBV29-1
abundance: few
len: 11
j_gene: TRBJ2-1
d_gene: -
CDR3nt: TGCAGCGTGGACCTCATGTATGAGCAGTTCTTC
CDR3aa: CSVDLMYEQFF

v_gene: TRBV18
abundance: few
len: 15
j_gene: TRBJ2-4
d_gene: -
CDR3nt: TGTGCCAGCTCCATCAGGGGCACGGCCAAAAACATTCAGTACTTC
CDR3aa: CASSIRGTAKNIQYF

v_gene: TRBV5-4
abundance: few
len: 13
j_gene: TRBJ2-5
d_gene: -
CDR3nt: TGTGCCAGCAGCCCTGGTATTCGGGAGACCCAGTACTTC
CDR3aa: CASSPGIRETQYF

v_gene: TRBV28
abundance: -
len: 13
j_gene: TRBJ1-2
d_gene: -
CDR3nt: TGTGCCAGCAGGCCCACAGTTAACTATGGCTACACCTTC
CDR3aa: CASRPTVNYGYTF

v_gene: TRBV18
abundance: -
len: 15
j_gene: TRBJ1-3
d_gene: -
CDR3nt: TGTGCCAGCTCACCTCCGACAGCCTCTGGAAACACCATATATTTT
CDR3aa: CASSPPTASGNTIYF

v_gene: TRBV30
abundance: -
len: 15
j_gene: TRBJ1-1
d_gene: TRBD1
CDR3nt: TGTGCCTGGAGCCCTAGGGGGCTGATGAACACTGAAGCTTTCTTT
CDR3aa: CAWSPRGLMNTEAFF